Below are 16 T cell receptor beta chains sequenced from a single sample in a study of T cell repertoires in cytomegalovirus infection. TCRdb analysed the reads with MiXCR anew, one entry per CDR3 protein. The repertoire consists of about 150,000 distinct CDR3 sequences, with 23% occurring once and the leading ten covering 10% to 11%. The sample taken for sequencing was PBMCs. These receptors were collected from a human donor in good health (CMV status not recorded). Some clones in this sample may be carry-over from other donors' samples.

A remark on this clonotype: Germline and junction disagree at one end, which may indicate a read error. The chain combines TRBV7-2 with TRBJ1-3; D is ambiguous. CDR1 and CDR2 from the germline V gene are SGHTA and FQGNSA. This CDR3 contains 13 residues. This chain's CDR3 is CASSLELGNTLYF. For the CDR3, the DNA is TGTGCCAGCAGCTTAGAGCTCGGAAACACCCTATATTTT.

This clonotype was counted many times. The chain employs TRBV7-2 and TRBJ2-1, with 8 bases aligning to TRBD2. The CDR3 extends over 14 amino acids. Unmatched junction bases numbered 6, after V lost 6 bases and J lost 5 bases. Germline CDR1 SGHTA, CDR2 FQGNSA. The CDR3, as DNA: TGTGCCAGCAGTTCCGTAGCGGGAAACAATGAGCAGTTCTTC. It encodes CASSSVAGNNEQFF.

A single count supports this clonotype. The rearrangement uses TRBV28 and TRBJ2-5, with TRBD1 matching over 10 bases. Germline lookup yields CDR1 MDHEN and CDR2 SYDVKM. The CDR3 has 16 amino acids. The J segment lost 7 bases and the V segment lost 5 bases, leaving 13 bases of the junction unmatched. In DNA, the CDR3 is TGTGCCAGCAGTAACCCGGGACAGGGGAGGAGAGTGACCCAGTACTTC. Its protein product is CASSNPGQGRRVTQYF.

This clonotype was observed a handful of times. The rearrangement links TRBV6-6 to TRBJ1-5; no clear D. Germline CDR1 is MNHNY and CDR2 is SVGAGI (reference sequence). The CDR3 covers 14 residues. The V end was cut by 5 bases, the J end by 1 base, with 9 bases between. CDR3: CASSIVQSNQPQHF. CDR3 bases: TGTGCCAGCAGTATCGTTCAAAGCAATCAGCCCCAGCATTTT.

CDR3 region: CASRLSGSGANVLTF. The CDR3 region has the DNA TGTGCCAGCAGACTTAGCGGCTCTGGGGCCAACGTCCTGACTTTC. The chain carries TRBV12-3 or TRBV12-4 and TRBJ2-6; D may be TRBD2 (6 bases). The CDR3 covers 15 residues. V gave up 6 bases and J gave up 0 bases, with 9 bases separating them.

This clonotype was seen ten or more times. CDR3 loop: CASSPGTGGTDTQYF. CDR3 in DNA: TGTGCCAGCAGCCCCGGGACAGGGGGCACAGATACGCAGTATTTT. This rearrangement joins TRBV7-2 to TRBJ2-3; 10 bases agree with TRBD1. Germline loops: CDR1 SGHTA, CDR2 FQGNSA. The CDR3 spans 15 residues. The V segment lost 5 bases and the J segment 1 base; nucleotides outside the gene matches: 3.

This clonotype was detected a few times. The chain is built from TRBV20-1 and TRBJ2-5; 10 positions match TRBD2. V lost 6 bases and J lost 6; bases outside the gene matches: 13. The CDR3 spans 15 residues. The germline CDR1 and CDR2 sequences are DFQATT and SNEGSKA (reference sequence). The CDR3 sequence: CSAPGSGRAIKTQYF. Written as DNA, the CDR3 is TGCAGTGCCCCTGGCAGCGGGAGGGCGATAAAGACCCAGTACTTC.

This clonotype showed up many times. V is TRBV7-9 and J is TRBJ1-2; D ambiguous. The V gene lost 7 bases and the J gene lost 6 bases, with 12 bases spanning the gap. Per germline, CDR1 SEHNR and CDR2 FQNEAQ (reference sequence). The CDR3 is made up of 12 amino acids. The CDR3 region is CASTPEGDGYTF. CDR3 sequence (DNA): TGTGCCAGCACCCCGGAGGGCGATGGCTACACCTTC.

Ten or more counts support this clonotype. The V and J genes are TRBV7-6 and TRBJ1-1; D not certain. CDR3 length: 13 amino acids. The V end lost 6 bases, the J end lost 1 base, and 9 bases lay between the germline ends. Germline V gene lookup returns CDR1 SGHVS and CDR2 FNYEAQ. Here the CDR3 reads CASSSTGNTEAFF. The CDR3 DNA reads as TGTGCCAGCAGTTCGACGGGGAACACTGAAGCTTTCTTT.

A note on this clonotype: A read error is possible here, since a much larger clone lies one base away. The CDR3 reads CARSGRTAGANVLTF. The DNA for the CDR3 is TGTGCCCGCAGTGGGCGGACAGCTGGGGCCAACGTCCTGACTTTC. The chain joins TRBV6-6 to TRBJ2-6, with D tentatively TRBD1 (6 bases). This CDR3 contains 15 residues. The germline V gene encodes CDR1 MNHNY and CDR2 SVGAGI (reference sequence).

This clonotype was seen repeatedly, ten times or more. The chain is built from TRBV7-2 and TRBJ2-2; D uncertain. The CDR3 extends over 12 amino acids. V shed 1 base and J shed 4 bases, with 1 base lying between them. Germline CDR1 reads SGHTA; CDR2 reads FQGNSA. The CDR3 nucleotides are TGTGCCAGCAGCTTAGTCACCGGGGAGCTGTTTTTT. It specifies CASSLVTGELFF.

This clonotype was counted many times. The chain combines TRBV5-6 with TRBJ2-2, with D maybe TRBD1 (6 bases). CDR1 SGHDT and CDR2 YYEEEE come from the germline V gene. The CDR3 has 17 amino acids. Trimming pared 3 bases from V and 1 base from J, leaving 16 bases between. CDR3 amino acids: CASSSEVQGWNTGELFF. The CDR3 DNA sequence: TGTGCCAGCAGCTCGGAGGTTCAGGGGTGGAACACCGGGGAGCTGTTTTTT.

This clonotype appeared many times. This sequence joins TRBV25-1 and TRBJ1-1, with 7 bases fitting TRBD1. The CDR3 loop spans 13 amino acids. CDR1 and CDR2 from the germline V gene are MGHDK and SYGVNS. J was trimmed by 5 bases and V by 9 bases; bases with no gene match: 9. This chain's CDR3 is CASWGQTPTEAFF. The CDR3 DNA reads TGTGCCAGTTGGGGACAGACCCCTACTGAAGCTTTCTTT.

This clonotype has a count of ten or more. The chain has TRBV28 and TRBJ1-2, with D possibly matching TRBD1 (5 bases). The CDR3 contains 16 residues. Per germline, CDR1 MDHEN and CDR2 SYDVKM. V was shortened by 3 bases and J by 8 bases, with 22 bases between the two germline ends. The CDR3 loop reads CASSFADGGVGRGYTF. The CDR3, as DNA: TGTGCCAGCAGTTTCGCGGACGGGGGAGTTGGTAGGGGCTACACCTTC.

Of note for this clonotype: One base away lies a much larger clone, so this may be a sequencing read error. The chain is built from TRBV7-8 and TRBJ2-3, with a tentative D call TRBD2 (5 bases). The V gene's germline CDR1 is SGHVS and CDR2 FQNEAQ. This CDR3 has 14 amino acids. The CDR3 nucleotides are TGTGCCCGCAGCTTAGAGGGCAGCACAGATACGCAGTATTTT. Amino acids: CARSLEGSTDTQYF.

This clonotype has just a few counts. The rearrangement links TRBV5-6 to TRBJ2-2; D unclear. Trimming removed 0 bases from V and 1 base from J, with 13 bases in between. The CDR3 contains 17 residues. The germline V gene encodes CDR1 SGHDT and CDR2 YYEEEE. Here the CDR3 DNA reads TGTGCCAGCAGCTTGGGAGAGCTGCGGCTGAACACCGGGGAGCTGTTTTTT. Translating gives CASSLGELRLNTGELFF.